The clone carrying this TCR beta chain was counted once. Its antigen is undetermined. The data were produced by immunoSEQ multiplex PCR, yet TCRdb's version contains in-frame clones alone and is incomplete. The sample comprises more than 85,000 clones, about 88% of which are singletons, and 1.5% to 2% rests with the top ten. Germline V gene lookup returns CDR1 MGHRA and CDR2 YSYEKL. V was pared by 4 bases and J by 0 bases, with 9 bases between. The CDR3 sequence is 14 residues long. These data come from a study of T cell responses to AZD1222 COVID-19 vaccine. Findings and limits, study-wide: Among those given AZD1222, only 5 to 7 were seropositive at baseline.

The sequence came from an adult in good health. The material was peripheral blood, obtained on day 0 of AZD1222 vaccination. The J gene is TRBJ1-1, the V gene TRBV4-1; TRBD1 is a possible D gene (6 bases). DNA for the CDR3: TGCGCCAGCAGCCGGACAGAACTGAACACTGAAGCTTTCTTT. Its translation is CASSRTELNTEAFF.